This T cell receptor (beta chain) stems from a study of CD8 T cells in ankylosing spondylitis. Making the TCR beta libraries involved quantitative 5'-RACE with molecular barcodes. MiXCR, run by TCRdb on the 5' RACE reads, gives a single entry per CDR3 protein. The sample lists approximately 200,000 distinct CDR3 sequences; around 13% were seen once. The CDR3 covers 14 residues. Looked up from germline, CDR1 is SEHNR and CDR2 is FQNEAQ (reference sequence). The V and J ends lost 4 bases and 2 bases respectively, with 8 bases between them. On this clonotype: What it recognizes is unknown.

Regarding the study as a whole: Disease-linked clones reportedly showed significant enrichment in matched ankylosing spondylitis synovial fluid.

The receptor's source is a male donor with ankylosing spondylitis or in good health (not recorded which). This sequence joins TRBV7-9 and TRBJ1-4, with a possible D match to TRBD1 (5 bases). The sample consisted of blood, either unsorted or a sorted T cell fraction (not recorded which). The DNA for the CDR3 is TGTGCCAGCAGCTCAGACAGCACTAATGAAAAACTGTTTTTT. Amino acids: CASSSDSTNEKLFF.